This T cell receptor beta chain originates from a study of beta chain features in type 1 diabetes. CDR3 length equals 14 residues. Trimming removed 7 bases from V and 5 bases from J; junction bases left unmatched: 5. Germline CDR1 reads SNHLY; CDR2 reads FYNNEI. This clone has only a few counts. The antigen is undetermined. Reverse transcribing all isolated RNA meant expressed TCRB transcripts were sequenced. TCRdb's table, derived via immunoSEQ multiplex PCR, lists solely in-frame clones and lacks some. Of approximately 600,000 clones in the sample, roughly an eighth are singletons; the top ten hold around 0.12%. CD45RO/CCR7/CD25/CD127/CD95/CD27 separated CD4+ naive, central memory, regulatory and stem cell-like memory cells by sorting. Study-wide results and caveats: The study found moderately but significantly shorter TCRB CDR3s in all four CD4+ subsets of Type 1 diabetes patients.

This chain uses TRBV2 with TRBJ2-5; 12 bases are a match to TRBD2. This sequence was found in a man aged 30 to 45 with type 1 diabetes. What was sequenced was naive CD4+ T cells from blood. The CDR3 region has the DNA TGTGCCAGCATCCGGACTAGCGGGGTGGAGACCCAGTACTTC. This translates into CASIRTSGVETQYF.